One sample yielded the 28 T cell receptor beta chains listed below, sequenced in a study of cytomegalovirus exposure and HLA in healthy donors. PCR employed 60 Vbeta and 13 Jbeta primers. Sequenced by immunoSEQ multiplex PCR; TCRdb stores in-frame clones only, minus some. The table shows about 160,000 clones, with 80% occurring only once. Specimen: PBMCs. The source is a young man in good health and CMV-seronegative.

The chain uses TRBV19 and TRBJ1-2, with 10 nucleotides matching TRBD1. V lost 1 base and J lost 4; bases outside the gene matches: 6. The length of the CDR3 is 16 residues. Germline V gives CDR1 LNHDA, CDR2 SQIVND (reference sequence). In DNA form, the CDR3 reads TGTGCCAGTAGTATAGGGGCGACAGGGGGCTTCTATGGCTACACCTTC. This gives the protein CASSIGATGGFYGYTF.

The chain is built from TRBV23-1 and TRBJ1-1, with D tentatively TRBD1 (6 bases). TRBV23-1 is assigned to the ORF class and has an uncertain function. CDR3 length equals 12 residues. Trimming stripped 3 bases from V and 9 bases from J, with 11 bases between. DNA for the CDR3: TGCGCCAGCAGTCAGTACCGGGACAAAGCTTTCTTT. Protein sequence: CASSQYRDKAFF.

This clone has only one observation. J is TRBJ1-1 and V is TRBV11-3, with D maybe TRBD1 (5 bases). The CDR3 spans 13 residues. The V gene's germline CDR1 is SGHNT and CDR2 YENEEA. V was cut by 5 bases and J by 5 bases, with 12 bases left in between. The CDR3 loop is CASSALGGTEAFF. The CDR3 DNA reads TGTGCCAGCAGCGCCCTCGGGGGGACTGAAGCTTTCTTT.

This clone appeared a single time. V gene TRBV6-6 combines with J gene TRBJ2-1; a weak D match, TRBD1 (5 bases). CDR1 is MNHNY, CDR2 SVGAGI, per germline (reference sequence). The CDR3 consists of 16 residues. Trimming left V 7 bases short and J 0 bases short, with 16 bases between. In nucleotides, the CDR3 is TGTGCCAGCACCCTAAGGGGATCTAGCTCCTACAATGAGCAGTTCTTC. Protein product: CASTLRGSSSYNEQFF.

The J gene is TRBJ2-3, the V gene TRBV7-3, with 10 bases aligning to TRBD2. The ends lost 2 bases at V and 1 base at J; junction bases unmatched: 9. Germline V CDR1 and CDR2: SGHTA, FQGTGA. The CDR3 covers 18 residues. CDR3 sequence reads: CASSLLAGDGFGTDTQYF. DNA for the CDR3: TGTGCCAGCAGCTTACTAGCGGGAGATGGGTTCGGCACAGATACGCAGTATTTT.

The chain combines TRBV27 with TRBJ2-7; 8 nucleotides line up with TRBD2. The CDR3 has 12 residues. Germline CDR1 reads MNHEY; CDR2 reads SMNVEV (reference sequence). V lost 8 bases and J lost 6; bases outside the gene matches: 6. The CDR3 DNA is TGTGCCAGCCGGACTAGCATGACCGAGCAGTACTTC. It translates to CASRTSMTEQYF.

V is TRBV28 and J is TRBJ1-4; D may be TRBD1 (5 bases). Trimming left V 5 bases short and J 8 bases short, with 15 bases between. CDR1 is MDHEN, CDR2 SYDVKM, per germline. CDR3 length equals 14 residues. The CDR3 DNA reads TGTGCCAGCAGTCCCCCCAGGGTGAACGAAAAACTGTTTTTT. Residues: CASSPPRVNEKLFF.

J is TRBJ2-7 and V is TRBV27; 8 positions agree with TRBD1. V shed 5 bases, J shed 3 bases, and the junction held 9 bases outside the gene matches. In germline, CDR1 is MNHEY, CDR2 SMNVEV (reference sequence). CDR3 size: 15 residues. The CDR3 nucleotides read TGTGCCAGCAGTACACGGACAGGGCGGGTCTACGAGCAGTACTTC. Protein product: CASSTRTGRVYEQYF.

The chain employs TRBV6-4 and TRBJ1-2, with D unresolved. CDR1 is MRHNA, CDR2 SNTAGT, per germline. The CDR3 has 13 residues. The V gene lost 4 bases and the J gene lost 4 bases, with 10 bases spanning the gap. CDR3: CASSAERGYGYTF. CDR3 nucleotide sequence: TGTGCCAGCAGTGCCGAAAGAGGCTATGGCTACACCTTC.

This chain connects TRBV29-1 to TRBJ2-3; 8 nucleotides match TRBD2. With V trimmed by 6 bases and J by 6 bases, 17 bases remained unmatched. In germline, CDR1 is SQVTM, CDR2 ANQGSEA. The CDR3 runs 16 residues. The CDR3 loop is CSVVGDAGGPRDTQYF. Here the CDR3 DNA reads TGCAGCGTCGTTGGGGACGCGGGGGGCCCGCGGGATACGCAGTATTTT.

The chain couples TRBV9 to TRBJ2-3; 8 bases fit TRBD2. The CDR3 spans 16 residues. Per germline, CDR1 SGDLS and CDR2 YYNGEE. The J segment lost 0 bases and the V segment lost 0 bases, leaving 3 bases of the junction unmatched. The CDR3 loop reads CASSVAGGVSTDTQYF. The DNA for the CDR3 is TGTGCCAGCAGCGTAGCGGGGGGGGTAAGCACAGATACGCAGTATTTT.

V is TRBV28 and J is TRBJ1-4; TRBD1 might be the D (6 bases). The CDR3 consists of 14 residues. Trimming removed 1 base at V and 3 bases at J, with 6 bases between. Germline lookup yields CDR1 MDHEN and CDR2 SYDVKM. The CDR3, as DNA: TGTGCCAGCAGTTTATACAGGGCTAATGAAAAACTGTTTTTT. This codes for CASSLYRANEKLFF.

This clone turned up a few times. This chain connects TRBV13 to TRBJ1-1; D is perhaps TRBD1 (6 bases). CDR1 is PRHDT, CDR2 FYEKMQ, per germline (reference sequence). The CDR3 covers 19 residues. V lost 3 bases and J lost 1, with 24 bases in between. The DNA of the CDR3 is TGTGCCAGCAGCTTCTTACAGGGAAGCCGGGGTTGGACGAACACTGAAGCTTTCTTT. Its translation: CASSFLQGSRGWTNTEAFF.

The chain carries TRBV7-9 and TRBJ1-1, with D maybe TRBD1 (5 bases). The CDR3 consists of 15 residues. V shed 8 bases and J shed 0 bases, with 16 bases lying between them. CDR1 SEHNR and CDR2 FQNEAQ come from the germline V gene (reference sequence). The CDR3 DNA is TGTGCCAGCCTACTAATGTGGGGGGTGAACACTGAAGCTTTCTTT. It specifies CASLLMWGVNTEAFF.

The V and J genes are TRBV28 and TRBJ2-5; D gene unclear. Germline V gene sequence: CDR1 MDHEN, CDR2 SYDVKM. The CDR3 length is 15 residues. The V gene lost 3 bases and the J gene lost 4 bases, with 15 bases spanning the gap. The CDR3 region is CASSLEKSSSETQYF. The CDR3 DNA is TGTGCCAGCAGTTTGGAGAAGTCCTCCTCAGAGACCCAGTACTTC. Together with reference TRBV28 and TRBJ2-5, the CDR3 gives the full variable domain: DVKVTQSSRYLVKRTGEKVFLECVQDMDHENMFWYRQDPGLGLRLIYFSYDVKMKEKGDIPEGYSVSREKKERFSLILESASTNQTSMYLCASSLEKSSSETQYFGPGTRLLVL.

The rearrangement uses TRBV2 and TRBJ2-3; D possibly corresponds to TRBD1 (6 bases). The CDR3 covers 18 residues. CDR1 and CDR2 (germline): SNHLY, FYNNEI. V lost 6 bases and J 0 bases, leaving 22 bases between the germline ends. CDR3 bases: TGTGCCAGCAGCGTACCTACTACCGGGACACAGAGCACAGATACGCAGTATTTT. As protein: CASSVPTTGTQSTDTQYF. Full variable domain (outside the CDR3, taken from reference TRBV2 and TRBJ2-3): EPEVTQTPSHQVTQMGQEVILRCVPISNHLYFYWYRQILGQKVEFLVSFYNNEISEKSEIFDDQFSVERPDGSNFTLKIRSTKLEDSAMYFCASSVPTTGTQSTDTQYFGPGTRLTVL.

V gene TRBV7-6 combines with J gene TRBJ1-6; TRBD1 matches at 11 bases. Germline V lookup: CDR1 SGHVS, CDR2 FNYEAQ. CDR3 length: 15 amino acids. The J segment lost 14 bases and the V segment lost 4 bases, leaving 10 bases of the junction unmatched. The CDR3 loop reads CASSYGQGAFSTLHF. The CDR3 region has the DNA TGTGCCAGCAGCTACGGACAGGGGGCGTTTTCCACCCTCCACTTT.

CDR3 in DNA: TGCGCCAGCAGCCAAGATAGTAGGGGCTCCTATGGCTACACCTTC. Amino acid sequence: CASSQDSRGSYGYTF. The rearrangement links TRBV4-3 to TRBJ1-2; tentatively, D is TRBD1 (5 bases). Between the trimmed V and J ends, which lost 0 bases and 4 bases, there was a span of 12 bases. The CDR3 consists of 15 residues. Germline CDR1 reads LGHNA; CDR2 reads YSLEER.

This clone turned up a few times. In DNA, the CDR3 is TGTGCCAGCAGCGTAGGAAGCCCCCACTACTATGGCTACACCTTC. Translation gives CASSVGSPHYYGYTF. V usage is TRBV9 and J usage is TRBJ1-2; D ambiguous. CDR3 length: 15 residues. The V gene's germline CDR1 is SGDLS and CDR2 YYNGEE. V was trimmed by 0 bases and J by 3 bases, leaving 12 bases between them.

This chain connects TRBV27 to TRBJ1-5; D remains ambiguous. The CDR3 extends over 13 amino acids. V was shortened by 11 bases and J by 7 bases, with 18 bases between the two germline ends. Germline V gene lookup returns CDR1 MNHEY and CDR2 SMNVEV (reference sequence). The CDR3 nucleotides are TGTGCCGTGGGCCCGACCCTCAGGCAGCCCCAGCATTTT. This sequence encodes CAVGPTLRQPQHF.

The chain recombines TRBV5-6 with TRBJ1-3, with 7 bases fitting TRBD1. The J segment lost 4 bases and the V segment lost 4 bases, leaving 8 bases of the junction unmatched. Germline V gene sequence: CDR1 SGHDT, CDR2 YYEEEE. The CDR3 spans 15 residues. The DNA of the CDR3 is TGTGCCAGCAGCCCCACAGGGGCCTCCGGAAACACCATATATTTT. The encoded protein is CASSPTGASGNTIYF.

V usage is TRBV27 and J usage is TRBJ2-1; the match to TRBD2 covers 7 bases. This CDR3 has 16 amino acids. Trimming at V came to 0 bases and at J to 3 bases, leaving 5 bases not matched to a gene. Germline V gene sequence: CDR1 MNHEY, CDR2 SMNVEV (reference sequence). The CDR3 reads CASSLSGGAGYNEQFF. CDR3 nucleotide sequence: TGTGCCAGCAGTTTATCGGGAGGGGCGGGCTACAATGAGCAGTTCTTC.

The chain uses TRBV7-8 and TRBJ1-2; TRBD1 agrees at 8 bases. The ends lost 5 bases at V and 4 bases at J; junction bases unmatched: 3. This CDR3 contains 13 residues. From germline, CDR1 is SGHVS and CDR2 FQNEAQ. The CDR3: CASSLGQGYGYTF. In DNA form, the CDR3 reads TGTGCCAGCAGCCTAGGACAGGGCTATGGCTACACCTTC.

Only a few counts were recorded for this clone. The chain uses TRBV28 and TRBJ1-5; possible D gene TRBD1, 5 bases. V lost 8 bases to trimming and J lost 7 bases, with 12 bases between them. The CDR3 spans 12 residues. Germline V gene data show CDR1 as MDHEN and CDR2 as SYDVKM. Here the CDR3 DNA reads TGTGCCAGCCGGTCGGGGGGGCAGCCCCAGCATTTT. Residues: CASRSGGQPQHF.

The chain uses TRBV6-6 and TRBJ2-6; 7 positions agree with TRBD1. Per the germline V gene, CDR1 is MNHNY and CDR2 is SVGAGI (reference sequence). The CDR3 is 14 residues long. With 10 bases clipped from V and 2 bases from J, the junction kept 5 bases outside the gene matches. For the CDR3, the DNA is TGTGCCACCGACACAGGGGCTGGGGCCAACGTCCTGACTTTC. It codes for CATDTGAGANVLTF.

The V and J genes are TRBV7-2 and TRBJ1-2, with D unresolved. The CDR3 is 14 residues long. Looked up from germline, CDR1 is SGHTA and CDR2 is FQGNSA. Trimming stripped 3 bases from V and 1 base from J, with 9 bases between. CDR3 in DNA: TGTGCCAGCAGCTTGGGAGGGTTTAACTATGGCTACACCTTC. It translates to CASSLGGFNYGYTF.

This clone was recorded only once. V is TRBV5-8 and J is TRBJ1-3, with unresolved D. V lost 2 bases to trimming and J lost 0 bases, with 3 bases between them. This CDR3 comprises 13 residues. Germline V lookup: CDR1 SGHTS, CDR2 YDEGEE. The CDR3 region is CASSFYSGNTIYF. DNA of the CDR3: TGTGCCAGCAGCTTTTACTCTGGAAACACCATATATTTT.

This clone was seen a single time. The CDR3 region is CASSYRLLSEQFF. In DNA, the CDR3 is TGTGCCAGCAGTTACCGACTACTTAGTGAGCAGTTCTTC. V usage is TRBV6-5 and J usage is TRBJ2-1, with D tentatively TRBD2 (5 bases). CDR1 is MNHEY and CDR2 is SVGAGI in the germline V gene. V was pared by 2 bases and J by 9 bases, with 11 bases between. There are 13 residues in the CDR3.